The next 20 T cell receptor beta chains were all read from a single sample in a study of T-cell memory formation after mild COVID-19. One entry per CDR3 protein results from TCRdb running MiXCR on the 5' RACE reads. The table shows 180,000 or so distinct CDR3 sequences, with 11% occurring only once. What was sequenced was PBMCs or a T cell subset sorted from them (not recorded which). These receptors originate from a young man who had mild COVID-19 (a few samples of this study predate the infection). Cell type and time point are not known.

The gene calls are TRBV29-1 and TRBJ2-3; D is uncertain. CDR1 and CDR2 from the germline V gene are SQVTM and ANQGSEA. The CDR3 runs to 11 residues. V lost 5 bases, J lost 4 bases, and 7 bases lay in between. CDR3 sequence reads: CSVHLADTQYF. In nucleotides, the CDR3 is TGCAGCGTTCATTTAGCAGATACGCAGTATTTT.

This chain uses TRBV20-1 with TRBJ1-5, with D perhaps TRBD1 (6 bases). The CDR3 runs 13 residues. V lost 3 bases to trimming and J lost 4 bases, with 10 bases between them. Germline CDR1 DFQATT, CDR2 SNEGSKA (reference sequence). This CDR3 reads CSARRRGNQPQHF. The CDR3 DNA reads TGCAGTGCTAGGCGTAGGGGGAATCAGCCCCAGCATTTT.

The V and J genes are TRBV5-1 and TRBJ2-3; 9 bases are a match to TRBD1. V lost 2 bases and J lost 3; bases outside the gene matches: 4. The CDR3 has 15 residues. In germline, CDR1 is SGHRS, CDR2 YFSETQ. CDR3 region: CASSLQGATTDTQYF. The CDR3 nucleotides are TGCGCCAGCAGCTTACAGGGGGCGACGACAGATACGCAGTATTTT.

The V and J genes are TRBV7-8 and TRBJ1-1; D may be TRBD1 (5 bases). Trimming left V 4 bases short and J 3 bases short, with 12 bases between. CDR1 SGHVS and CDR2 FQNEAQ come from the germline V gene. This CDR3 comprises 14 residues. The DNA of the CDR3 is TGTGCCAGCAGCTCCACGTCAGGGTACACTGAAGCTTTCTTT. This sequence encodes CASSSTSGYTEAFF.

The chain is built from TRBV3-1 and TRBJ1-2; 8 bases align to TRBD1. Germline CDR1 reads LGHDT; CDR2 reads YNNKEL (reference sequence). V shed 5 bases and J 2 bases; nucleotides not matched to a gene: 7. There are 15 residues in the CDR3. For the CDR3, the DNA is TGTGCCAGCAGCGTAAGACAGGGGCGCAACTATGGCTACACCTTC. Translating it yields CASSVRQGRNYGYTF.

A few counts support this clonotype. The V call is TRBV2, the J call TRBJ2-2, with 7 bases that match TRBD2. This CDR3 region has 16 residues. Trimming took 7 bases from V and 3 from J; bases not matched to a gene: 11. Germline assignment: CDR1 SNHLY and CDR2 FYNNEI. CDR3 protein: CASTRGAGYDTGELFF. The CDR3 nucleotides read TGTGCCAGCACACGGGGAGCGGGGTATGACACCGGGGAGCTGTTTTTT.

There are a few counts of this clonotype. J is TRBJ2-3 and V is TRBV7-2, with TRBD2 identical over 8 bases. V shed 6 bases and J 3 bases; nucleotides not matched to a gene: 8. The CDR3 is 15 amino acids. Germline V gene lookup returns CDR1 SGHTA and CDR2 FQGNSA. The CDR3 sequence: CASRIGGDGTDTQYF. Here the CDR3 DNA reads TGTGCCAGCAGGATCGGGGGGGACGGAACAGATACGCAGTATTTT. Drawing the rest from reference TRBV7-2 and TRBJ2-3, the complete variable domain is GAGVSQSPSNKVTEKGKDVELRCDPISGHTALYWYRQSLGQGLEFLIYFQGNSAPDKSGLPSDRFSAERTGGSVSTLTIQRTQQEDSAVYLCASRIGGDGTDTQYFGPGTRLTVL.

J is TRBJ2-5 and V is TRBV6-1; 11 bases are a match to TRBD2. Germline CDR1 MNHNS, CDR2 SASEGT. V lost 3 bases to trimming and J lost 4 bases; unmatched junction nucleotides: 10. The CDR3 totals 17 residues. DNA for the CDR3: TGTGCCAGCAGTGAGAGGACTAGCGGGTTCGGCGGAGAGACCCAGTACTTC. Translating gives CASSERTSGFGGETQYF.

There are many counts of this clonotype. The rearrangement joins TRBV5-1 to TRBJ2-1; D is perhaps TRBD2 (5 bases). Germline values: CDR1 SGHRS, CDR2 YFSETQ. The V gene lost 0 bases and the J gene lost 0 bases, with 7 bases spanning the gap. This CDR3 contains 15 residues. CDR3 DNA sequence: TGCGCCAGCAGCTTGGATGGGAGCTCCTACAATGAGCAGTTCTTC. Encoded protein: CASSLDGSSYNEQFF. The full variable domain, rest sourced from reference TRBV5-1 and TRBJ2-1, is KAGVTQTPRYLIKTRGQQVTLSCSPISGHRSVSWYQQTPGQGLQFLFEYFSETQRNKGNFPGRFSGRQFSNSRSEMNVSTLELGDSALYLCASSLDGSSYNEQFFGPGTRLTVL.

This clonotype was seen many times. The chain couples TRBV7-2 to TRBJ2-3, with TRBD2 matching over 7 bases. This CDR3 comprises 17 residues. Losses at the gene ends were 5 bases for V and 1 base for J; bases not matched to a gene: 12. Germline CDR1 SGHTA, CDR2 FQGNSA. In nucleotides, the CDR3 is TGTGCCAGCAGCCCACGCGCGGGGGTCGGTGGCACAGATACGCAGTATTTT. Amino acids: CASSPRAGVGGTDTQYF.

This clonotype was detected many times. V usage is TRBV9 and J usage is TRBJ2-5; D call uncertain. Germline CDR1 is SGDLS and CDR2 is YYNGEE. With 0 bases removed from V and 2 bases from J, the gap between germline ends came to 5 bases. This CDR3 spans 13 amino acids. Written as DNA, the CDR3 is TGTGCCAGCAGCGTAGCGGCTCAAGAGACCCAGTACTTC. Protein sequence: CASSVAAQETQYF.

This clonotype has just a few counts. The chain employs TRBV6-2 or TRBV6-3 and TRBJ2-1; 12 nucleotides match TRBD2. Germline V lookup: CDR1 MNHEY, CDR2 SVGEGT. Trimming removed 6 bases from V and 2 bases from J; junction bases left unmatched: 5. The CDR3 covers 16 residues. The CDR3 DNA reads as TGTGCCAGCAGAACCCGGACTAGCGGGGCCTACAATGAGCAGTTCTTC. It is translated as CASRTRTSGAYNEQFF.

This chain joins TRBV10-2 and TRBJ1-1; weak D call: TRBD1 (5 bases). V was trimmed by 6 bases and J by 0 bases, leaving 11 bases between them. CDR3 length equals 14 residues. The germline V gene encodes CDR1 WSHSY and CDR2 SAAADI. CDR3 region: CASSYGRVNTEAFF. The CDR3 nucleotides are TGCGCCAGCAGCTACGGCAGGGTGAACACTGAAGCTTTCTTT.

This clonotype has just a few counts. The chain combines TRBV6-2 or TRBV6-3 with TRBJ2-7; the D gene could be TRBD1 or TRBD2 (5 bases each). Trimming pared 5 bases from V and 9 bases from J, leaving 17 bases between. The CDR3 is made up of 13 amino acids. The germline V gene encodes CDR1 MNHEY and CDR2 SVGEGT. The CDR3 spells CASSPTGSRGQYV. The DNA for the CDR3 is TGTGCCAGCAGTCCCACAGGCAGCCGGGGGCAGTACGTC.

The V and J genes are TRBV2 and TRBJ1-5, with 8 bases identical to TRBD1. Germline assignment: CDR1 SNHLY and CDR2 FYNNEI. CDR3 length: 14 residues. J gave up 3 bases and V 7 bases, and 5 bases lay outside the gene matches. In DNA form, the CDR3 reads TGTGCCAGCACGCAGGGGGCGCCCAATCAGCCCCAGCATTTT. Its protein is CASTQGAPNQPQHF.

The sample holds a few counts of this clonotype. The rearrangement joins TRBV7-9 to TRBJ2-2, with D perhaps given as TRBD1 or TRBD2 (5 bases each). The V gene lost 7 bases and the J gene lost 4 bases, with 7 bases spanning the gap. CDR1 and CDR2 (germline): SEHNR, FQNEAQ (reference sequence). This CDR3 has 12 residues. The DNA for the CDR3 is TGTGCCAGCACGGGGCCCACCGGGGAGCTGTTTTTT. It translates to CASTGPTGELFF.

This chain uses TRBV10-3 with TRBJ2-6; no firm D call. In germline, CDR1 is ENHRY, CDR2 SYGVKD. The CDR3 has 15 residues. V was cut by 6 bases and J by 0 bases, with 9 bases left in between. This CDR3 reads CAISDGDSGANVLTF. The DNA for the CDR3 is TGTGCCATCAGCGATGGAGACTCTGGGGCCAACGTCCTGACTTTC.

The rearrangement uses TRBV5-4 and TRBJ2-2, with 8 bases aligning to TRBD2. From germline, CDR1 is SGHNT and CDR2 YYREEE (reference sequence). V lost 1 base, J lost 1 base, and 6 bases stayed unmatched. The CDR3 has 17 residues. CDR3 DNA sequence: TGTGCCAGCAGCTTGCGCCGGCTAGCGGGGAACACCGGGGAGCTGTTTTTT. The encoded protein is CASSLRRLAGNTGELFF.

This chain connects TRBV20-1 to TRBJ2-2; no clear D gene. Trimming stripped 1 base from V and 7 bases from J, with 4 bases between. Looked up from germline, CDR1 is DFQATT and CDR2 is SNEGSKA (reference sequence). This CDR3 has 11 residues. Here the CDR3 DNA reads TGCAGTGCTAGAGCGGTCGGGGAGCTGTTTTTT. Its translation: CSARAVGELFF.

This clonotype was observed a few times. The V and J genes are TRBV6-2 or TRBV6-3 and TRBJ2-7, with 11 bases lining up with TRBD1. J lost 3 bases, V lost 0 bases, and 10 bases had no gene match. The CDR3 covers 18 residues. Germline V gene sequence: CDR1 MNHEY, CDR2 SVGEGT. CDR3 DNA: TGTGCCAGCAGTTACTCGAGATCGCGGGACAGGGGGTGCTACGAGCAGTACGTC. Protein: CASSYSRSRDRGCYEQYV.